There are a few counts of the clone carrying this T cell receptor (beta chain). TCRdb redid the calling of the reads with MiXCR, one entry per CDR3 protein. The sample lists a few hundred thousand distinct CDR3 sequences; approximately 18% were seen once. The data originate from a study of T cell repertoires in cytomegalovirus infection. Germline V gives CDR1 LNHDA, CDR2 SQIVND (reference sequence). This CDR3 is 13 amino acids long. V lost 9 bases and J lost 5, with 14 bases in between. This TCR derives from a human donor in good health (CMV status not recorded). Some clones in this sample may be carry-over from other donors' samples. The sample was PBMCs. This rearrangement joins TRBV19 to TRBJ2-1; the D is unclear. Written as DNA, the CDR3 is TGTGCCAGAGAGAGGAGCATCCACAATGAGCAGTTCTTC. This translates into CARERSIHNEQFF.